This passage covers 15 T cell receptor beta chains from one sample sequenced in a study of T-cell reconstitution after alpha-beta-depleted transplantation in children. Unique molecular identifiers were used in preparing the TCRbeta library. TCRdb called the PCR reads again in MiXCR, with one record for every CDR3 protein. This table has under 750,000 distinct CDR3 sequences, more than 20% appearing once. The specimen comprised PBMCs, mostly from graft donor cells, sampled 360 days after TCRalphabeta/CD19-depleted stem cell transplant. The source of these receptors is a boy under three years old who had a stem cell transplant for acute myeloid leukemia, so the T cells may come from the graft donor.

This chain joins TRBV10-3 and TRBJ2-1; D is unresolved. Germline CDR1 reads ENHRY; CDR2 reads SYGVKD. The CDR3 contains 13 residues. Trimming left V 2 bases short and J 4 bases short, with 6 bases between. The CDR3 nucleotides read TGTGCCATCAGTGAGGAAGGGTACAATGAGCAGTTCTTC. Its protein product is CAISEEGYNEQFF.

As regards this clonotype: A read error may explain this, as a much larger clone is one base away. V and J are TRBV20-1 and TRBJ2-3, with 10 bases aligning to TRBD2. CDR1 is DFQATT, CDR2 SNEGSKA, per germline (reference sequence). CDR3 length equals 16 residues. The CDR3 DNA sequence: TGCTGTGCTAGAGTGAAACTAGCGGGGTTCACAGATACGCAGTATTTT. Translated, it gives CCARVKLAGFTDTQYF.

This clonotype came up many times. The V and J genes are TRBV20-1 and TRBJ2-3; D remains ambiguous. The germline gives CDR1 DFQATT, CDR2 SNEGSKA (reference sequence). The CDR3 covers 13 residues. V lost 5 bases and J lost 2, with 11 bases in between. The CDR3 region has the DNA TGCAGTGCTTATGAGCCCCTCACAGATACGCAGTATTTT. Encoded protein: CSAYEPLTDTQYF.

This clonotype was picked up many times. This chain links TRBV29-1 with TRBJ2-1, with D tentatively TRBD1 (6 bases). Trimming took off 6 bases at V and 10 bases at J, with 19 bases between the two ends. The CDR3 length is 13 residues. Germline assignment: CDR1 SQVTM and CDR2 ANQGSEA. This chain's CDR3 is CSVEGQRLWEQFF. The DNA of the CDR3 is TGCAGCGTCGAGGGACAAAGGTTGTGGGAGCAGTTCTTC.

This clonotype was seen a handful of times. The CDR3: CASTQRERNYGYTF. CDR3 DNA: TGTGCCAGCACCCAGAGGGAGCGGAACTATGGCTACACCTTC. The J gene is TRBJ1-2, the V gene TRBV6-1; D is uncertain. Trimming cost V 7 bases and J 2 bases, with 14 bases left between them. This CDR3 comprises 14 residues. The germline V gene encodes CDR1 MNHNS and CDR2 SASEGT.

This sequence joins TRBV7-9 and TRBJ1-1; possible D gene TRBD1, 5 bases. V was pared by 5 bases and J by 10 bases, with 14 bases between. In germline, CDR1 is SEHNR, CDR2 FQNEAQ (reference sequence). The CDR3 totals 12 residues. The CDR3: CASSPGMSGAFF. The CDR3 bases are TGTGCCAGCAGCCCAGGGATGTCAGGAGCTTTCTTT.

The genes are TRBV7-2 and TRBJ1-1; TRBD1 is a possible D gene (6 bases). This CDR3 spans 13 amino acids. Per germline, CDR1 SGHTA and CDR2 FQGNSA. V was shortened by 4 bases and J by 3 bases, with 9 bases between the two germline ends. CDR3 sequence: CASSWGQHTEAFF. The CDR3 nucleotides are TGTGCCAGCAGCTGGGGGCAGCACACTGAAGCTTTCTTT. The full variable domain, in which reference TRBV7-2 and TRBJ1-1 provide the parts outside the CDR3, is GAGVSQSPSNKVTEKGKDVELRCDPISGHTALYWYRQSLGQGLEFLIYFQGNSAPDKSGLPSDRFSAERTGGSVSTLTIQRTQQEDSAVYLCASSWGQHTEAFFGQGTRLTVV.

Only a few counts were recorded for this clonotype. The chain uses TRBV6-1 and TRBJ2-5, with 11 bases matching TRBD1. V lost 5 bases, J lost 6 bases, and 8 bases stayed unmatched. Per the germline V gene, CDR1 is MNHNS and CDR2 is SASEGT. CDR3 length equals 15 residues. The CDR3 spells CASSRGTGGQKTQYF. In DNA form, the CDR3 reads TGTGCCAGCAGTCGAGGGACAGGGGGTCAAAAGACCCAGTACTTC.

The chain links TRBV12-3 or TRBV12-4 to TRBJ2-7; TRBD1 agrees at 7 bases. The V gene end was trimmed by 5 bases and the J gene end by 4 bases; junction bases not matched to a gene: 8. CDR3 length: 14 residues. CDR3 region: CASSPGQVGYEQYF. CDR3 DNA: TGTGCCAGCAGTCCCGGACAGGTAGGATACGAGCAGTACTTC.

This clonotype was detected ten times or more. The rearrangement uses TRBV10-2 and TRBJ1-6; 8 positions match TRBD1. There are 13 residues in the CDR3. The germline V gene has CDR1 WSHSY and CDR2 SAAADI. V shed 8 bases, J shed 10 bases, and the junction held 7 bases outside the gene matches. The CDR3 DNA is TGCGCCAGCTTCGGACAGGGCGGGTCACCCCTCCACTTT. As protein: CASFGQGGSPLHF.

This clonotype has at least ten counts. V gene TRBV7-6 combines with J gene TRBJ2-5; 9 nucleotides line up with TRBD2. V shed 3 bases, J shed 0 bases, and the junction held 11 bases outside the gene matches. Germline V gene sequence: CDR1 SGHVS, CDR2 FNYEAQ. The CDR3 extends over 18 amino acids. The CDR3 here is CASSFDVAGAANQETQYF. Written as DNA, the CDR3 is TGTGCCAGCAGCTTTGACGTAGCGGGGGCCGCCAACCAAGAGACCCAGTACTTC.

This clonotype was seen ten or more times. The genes are TRBV5-1 and TRBJ2-1, with 7 bases lining up with TRBD1. Per germline, CDR1 SGHRS and CDR2 YFSETQ. J was trimmed by 8 bases and V by 6 bases; bases with no gene match: 11. This CDR3 has 14 residues. In nucleotides, the CDR3 is TGCGCCAGCAAAACGCTGACAGGGACCGATGAGCAGTTCTTC. Translation gives CASKTLTGTDEQFF.

This sequence joins TRBV12-3 or TRBV12-4 and TRBJ2-5; D gene unclear. V was clipped by 10 bases and J by 4 bases, with 7 bases between them. The length of the CDR3 is 10 residues. CDR3 nucleotides: TGTGCCACCTCAAGAGAGACCCAGTACTTC. It translates to CATSRETQYF.

This clonotype was recorded many times. The V and J genes are TRBV27 and TRBJ2-1; 8 nucleotides line up with TRBD2. With V trimmed by 3 bases and J by 5 bases, 12 bases remained unmatched. The CDR3 loop spans 17 amino acids. CDR1 is MNHEY and CDR2 is SMNVEV in the germline V gene (reference sequence). The CDR3 DNA reads as TGTGCCAGCAGTTTTGGGGCCGGGGGGGCAGAAAACAATGAGCAGTTCTTC. This sequence encodes CASSFGAGGAENNEQFF.

This clonotype was observed many times. J is TRBJ2-2 and V is TRBV5-5; D possibly corresponds to TRBD2 (5 bases). Germline V gives CDR1 SGHKS, CDR2 YYEKEE (reference sequence). Trimming cost V 4 bases and J 7 bases, with 5 bases left between them. This CDR3 spans 11 amino acids. CDR3 protein: CASSEGGELFF. CDR3 nucleotide sequence: TGTGCCAGCAGCGAGGGCGGGGAGCTGTTTTTT.